The sequence of this TCR beta chain was determined in a study of graft-versus-host responses after intestinal transplantation. Produced via immunoSEQ multiplex PCR; TCRdb's table is partial and in-frame only. Among 85,000 to 100,000 clones, 92% were seen once, and the ten largest hold around 0.18%. A word on this clone: Its matching antigen is unknown.

Study findings and constraints: In patients with graft-donor T cell macrochimerism, allograft graft-versus-host to host-versus-graft clonal ratios were high.

The CDR3 loop spans 15 amino acids. V was pared by 2 bases and J by 3 bases, with 9 bases between. Germline loops: CDR1 SGHRS, CDR2 YFSETQ. This sequence joins TRBV5-1 and TRBJ2-6; D may be TRBD1 (6 bases). The sequence was obtained from a human donor who received an intestinal transplant. The specimen comprised unstimulated CD4+ T cells sorted from spleen or lymph node cells, sampled before intestinal transplant. DNA for the CDR3: TGCGCCAGCAGCTTTCAGGGGTTTGGGGCCAACGTCCTGACTTTC. It codes for CASSFQGFGANVLTF.